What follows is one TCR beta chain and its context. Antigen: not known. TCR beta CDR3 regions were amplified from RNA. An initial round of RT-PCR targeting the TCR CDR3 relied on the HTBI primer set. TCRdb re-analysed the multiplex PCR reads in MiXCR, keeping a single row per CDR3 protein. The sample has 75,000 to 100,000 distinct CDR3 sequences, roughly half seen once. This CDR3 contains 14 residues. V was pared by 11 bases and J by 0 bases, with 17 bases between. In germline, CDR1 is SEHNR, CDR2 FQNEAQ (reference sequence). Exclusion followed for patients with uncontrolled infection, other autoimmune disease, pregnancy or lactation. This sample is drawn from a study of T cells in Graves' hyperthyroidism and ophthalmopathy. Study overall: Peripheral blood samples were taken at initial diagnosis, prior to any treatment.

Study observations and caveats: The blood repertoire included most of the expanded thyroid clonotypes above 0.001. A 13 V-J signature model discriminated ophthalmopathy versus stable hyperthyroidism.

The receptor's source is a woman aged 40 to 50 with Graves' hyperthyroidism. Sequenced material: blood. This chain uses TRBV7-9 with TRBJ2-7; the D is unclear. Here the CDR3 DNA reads TGTGCCGGCGGCTTAAGTCCGGGCTCCTACGAGCAGTACTTC. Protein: CAGGLSPGSYEQYF.